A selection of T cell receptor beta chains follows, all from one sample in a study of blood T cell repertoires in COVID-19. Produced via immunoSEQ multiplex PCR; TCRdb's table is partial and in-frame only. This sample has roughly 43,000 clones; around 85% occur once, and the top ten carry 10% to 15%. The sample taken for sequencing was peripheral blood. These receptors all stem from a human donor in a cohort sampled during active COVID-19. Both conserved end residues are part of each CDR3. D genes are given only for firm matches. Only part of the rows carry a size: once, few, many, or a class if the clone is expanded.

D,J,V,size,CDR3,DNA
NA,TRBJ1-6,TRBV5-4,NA,CASSDGRGAYNSPLHF,TGTGCCAGCAGCGACGGACGGGGGGCCTATAATTCACCCCTCCACTTT
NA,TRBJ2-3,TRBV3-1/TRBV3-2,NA,CASSQAPPDTQYF,TGTGCCAGCAGCCAAGCTCCCCCAGATACGCAGTATTTT
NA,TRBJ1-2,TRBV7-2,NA,CASSPYLTGTQGYTF,TGTGCCAGCAGCCCTTACCTTACCGGGACACAGGGCTACACCTTC
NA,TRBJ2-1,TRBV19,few,CASSHQGPYNEQFF,TGTGCCAGTAGCCACCAGGGGCCCTACAATGAGCAGTTCTTC
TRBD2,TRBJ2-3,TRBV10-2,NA,CASSGAGVADTQYF,TGCGCCAGCAGTGGGGCGGGGGTCGCAGATACGCAGTATTTT
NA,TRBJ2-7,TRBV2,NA,CASSVETYEQYF,TGTGCCAGCAGTGTCGAGACCTACGAGCAGTACTTC
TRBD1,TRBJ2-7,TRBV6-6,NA,CASSYSGQGSYEQYF,TGTGCCAGCAGTTATTCCGGACAGGGATCGTACGAGCAGTACTTC
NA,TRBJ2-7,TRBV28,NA,CASTQGGQYEQYF,TGTGCCAGCACCCAGGGAGGTCAATACGAGCAGTACTTC
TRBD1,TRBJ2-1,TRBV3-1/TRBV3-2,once,CASSQGQAERNEQFF,TGTGCCAGCAGCCAGGGACAGGCTGAACGCAATGAGCAGTTCTTC
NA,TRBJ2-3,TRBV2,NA,CASSQTMDTQYF,TGTGCCAGCAGTCAGACTATGGATACGCAGTATTTT
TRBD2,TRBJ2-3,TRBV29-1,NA,CSVALAGGRGSTDTQYF,TGCAGCGTTGCCCTAGCGGGGGGGCGAGGAAGCACAGATACGCAGTATTTT
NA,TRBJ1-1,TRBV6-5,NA,CASRTTAYTEAFF,TGTGCCAGCAGAACAACAGCCTACACTGAAGCTTTCTTT
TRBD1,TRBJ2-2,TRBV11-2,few,CASSEGQGNTGELFF,TGTGCCAGCAGCGAGGGACAGGGAAACACCGGGGAGCTGTTTTTT
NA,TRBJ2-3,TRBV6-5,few,CASSSPVGGRTDTQYF,TGTGCCAGCAGTTCCCCGGTGGGGGGACGCACAGATACGCAGTATTTT
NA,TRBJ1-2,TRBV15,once,CATSKGGGGYGYTF,TGTGCCACCAGTAAAGGGGGTGGTGGCTATGGCTACACCTTC
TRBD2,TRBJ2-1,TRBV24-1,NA,CATGGGRGYNEQFF,TGTGCCACCGGCGGGGGAAGGGGATACAATGAGCAGTTCTTC
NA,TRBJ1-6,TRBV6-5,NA,CASSYSLGQSNSPLHF,TGTGCCAGCAGTTACTCGTTAGGACAGTCGAATTCACCCCTCCACTTT